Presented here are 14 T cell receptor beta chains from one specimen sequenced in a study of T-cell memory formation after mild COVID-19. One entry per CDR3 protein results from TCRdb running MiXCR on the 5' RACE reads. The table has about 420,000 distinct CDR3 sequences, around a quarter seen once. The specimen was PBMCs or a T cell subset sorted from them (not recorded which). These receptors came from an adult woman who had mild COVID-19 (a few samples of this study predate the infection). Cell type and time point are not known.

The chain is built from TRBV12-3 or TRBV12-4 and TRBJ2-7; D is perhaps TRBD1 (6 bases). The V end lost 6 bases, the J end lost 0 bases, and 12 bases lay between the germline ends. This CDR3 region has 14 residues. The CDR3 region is CASSDGQSSYEQYF. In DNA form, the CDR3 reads TGTGCCAGCAGCGACGGACAGAGCTCCTACGAGCAGTACTTC.

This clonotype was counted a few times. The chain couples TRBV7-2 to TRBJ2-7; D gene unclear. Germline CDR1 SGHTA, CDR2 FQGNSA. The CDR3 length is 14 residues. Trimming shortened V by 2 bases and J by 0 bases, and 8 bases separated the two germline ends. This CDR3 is CASSLSSSSYEQYF. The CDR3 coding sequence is TGTGCCAGCAGCTTATCTTCGAGCTCCTACGAGCAGTACTTC.

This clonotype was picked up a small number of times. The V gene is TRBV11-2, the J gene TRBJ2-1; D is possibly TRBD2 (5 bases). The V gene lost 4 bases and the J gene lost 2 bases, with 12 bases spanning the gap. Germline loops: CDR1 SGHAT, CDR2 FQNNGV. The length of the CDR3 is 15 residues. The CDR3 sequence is CASSWAGLAYNEQFF. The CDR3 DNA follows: TGTGCCAGCAGCTGGGCTGGACTCGCCTACAATGAGCAGTTCTTC.

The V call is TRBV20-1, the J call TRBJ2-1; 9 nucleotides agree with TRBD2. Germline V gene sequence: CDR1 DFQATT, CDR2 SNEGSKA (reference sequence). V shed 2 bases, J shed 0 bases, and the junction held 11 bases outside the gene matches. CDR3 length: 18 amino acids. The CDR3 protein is CSARRLAGTSSSYNEQFF. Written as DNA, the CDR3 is TGCAGTGCTAGACGGCTAGCGGGAACCTCGAGCTCCTACAATGAGCAGTTCTTC.

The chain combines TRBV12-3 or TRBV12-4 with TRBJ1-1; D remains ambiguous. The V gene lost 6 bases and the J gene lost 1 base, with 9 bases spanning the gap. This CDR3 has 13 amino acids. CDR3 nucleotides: TGTGCCAGCAGACCTACACCGAACACTGAAGCTTTCTTT. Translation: CASRPTPNTEAFF.

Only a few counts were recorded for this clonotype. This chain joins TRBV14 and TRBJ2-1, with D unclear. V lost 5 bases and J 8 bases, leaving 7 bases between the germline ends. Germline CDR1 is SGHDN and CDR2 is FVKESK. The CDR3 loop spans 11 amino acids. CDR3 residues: CASSFRYEQFF. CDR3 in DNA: TGTGCCAGCAGCTTTCGATATGAGCAGTTCTTC.

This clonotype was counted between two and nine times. CDR3 sequence (DNA): TGTGCCAGCAGCCCGAGGGGAGGGGCTGCAGCTGAAGCTTTCTTT. Its translation is CASSPRGGAAAEAFF. The chain joins TRBV7-6 to TRBJ1-1; weak D call: TRBD1 (5 bases). This CDR3 comprises 15 residues. V gave up 5 bases and J gave up 6 bases, with 19 bases separating them. Germline assignment: CDR1 SGHVS and CDR2 FNYEAQ.

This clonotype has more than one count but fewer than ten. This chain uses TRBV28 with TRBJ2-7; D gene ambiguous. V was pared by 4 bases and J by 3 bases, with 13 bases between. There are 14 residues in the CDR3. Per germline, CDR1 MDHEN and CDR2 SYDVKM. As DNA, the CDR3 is TGTGCCAGCAGTTGGACCCTAGGTGGCTACGAGCAGTACTTC. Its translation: CASSWTLGGYEQYF.

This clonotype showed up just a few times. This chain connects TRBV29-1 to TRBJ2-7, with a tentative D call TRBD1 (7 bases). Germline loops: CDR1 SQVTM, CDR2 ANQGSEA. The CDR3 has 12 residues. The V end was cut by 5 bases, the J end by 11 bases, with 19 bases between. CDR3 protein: CSVRWQGGIEYF. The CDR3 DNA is TGCAGCGTTCGATGGCAGGGGGGAATTGAGTACTTC.

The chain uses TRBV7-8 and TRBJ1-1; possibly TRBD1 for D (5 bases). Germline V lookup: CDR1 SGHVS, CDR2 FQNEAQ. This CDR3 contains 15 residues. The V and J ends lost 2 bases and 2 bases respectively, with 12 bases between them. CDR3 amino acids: CASSLPGQTNTEAFF. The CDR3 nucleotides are TGTGCCAGCAGCTTACCGGGGCAGACAAACACTGAAGCTTTCTTT.

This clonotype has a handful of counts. Written as DNA, the CDR3 is TGTGCCAGCAGCTTAGAAAACACAGATACGCAGTATTTT. Protein: CASSLENTDTQYF. J is TRBJ2-3 and V is TRBV7-9; no clear D. Germline CDR1 SEHNR, CDR2 FQNEAQ (reference sequence). This CDR3 contains 13 residues. V lost 1 base and J 2 bases, leaving 4 bases between the germline ends.

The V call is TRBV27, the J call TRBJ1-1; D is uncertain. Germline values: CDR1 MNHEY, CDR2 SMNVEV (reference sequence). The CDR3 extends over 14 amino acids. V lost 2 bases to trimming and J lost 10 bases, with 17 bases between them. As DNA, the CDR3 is TGTGCCAGCAGTTTAATCGGGGATTTTACGGGAGCTTTCTTT. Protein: CASSLIGDFTGAFF.

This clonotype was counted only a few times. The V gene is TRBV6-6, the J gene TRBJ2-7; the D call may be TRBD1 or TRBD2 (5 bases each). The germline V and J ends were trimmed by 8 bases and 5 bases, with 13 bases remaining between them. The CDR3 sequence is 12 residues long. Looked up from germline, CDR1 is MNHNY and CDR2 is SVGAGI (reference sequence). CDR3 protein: CASGDQTHEQYF. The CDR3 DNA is TGTGCCAGCGGGGACCAAACCCACGAGCAGTACTTC.

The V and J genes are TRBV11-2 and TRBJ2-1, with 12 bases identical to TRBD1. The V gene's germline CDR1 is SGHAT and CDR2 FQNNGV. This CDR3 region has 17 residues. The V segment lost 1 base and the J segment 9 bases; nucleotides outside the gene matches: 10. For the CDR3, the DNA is TGTGCCAGCAGCTTAGTCCATGGGGACAGGGGGCTGTTTGAGCAGTTCTTC. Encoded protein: CASSLVHGDRGLFEQFF.